The sequence of this TCR beta chain was determined in a study of spatial heterogeneity in lung cancer. At the level of the study: In tumor regions, TCR transcript counts tracked strongly with a T cell module score from matched bulk RNA-seq.

The CDR3 totals 16 residues. The ends lost 5 bases at V and 4 bases at J; junction bases unmatched: 8. TCRdb independently ran MiXCR on the 5' RACE reads; one entry per CDR3 protein. The top ten hold approximately 8.1% of the sample, which has roughly 7,100 distinct CDR3 sequences, roughly 14% seen once. As for time point: sample taken at primary tumor resection. TCRs were sequenced from unsorted whole RNA of tumor, nontumor lung or PBMC. General study results and limits: Within tumors, counts of expanded alpha and beta TCRs tracked tumor mutation counts.

This clonotype is judged medium-sized (0.01 to 0.1%). The antigen remains undetermined. The library was prepared for alpha chains; this beta chain is a stray read, so its frequency means little. This chain joins TRBV12-3 or TRBV12-4 and TRBJ2-1, with 10 bases that match TRBD1. Sequenced here: lung tumor tissue, sampled at surgery. The TCR comes from a male donor with early-stage non-small cell lung cancer. In DNA, the CDR3 is TGTGCCAGCAGTGGAGAAGACAGGGGGCTTTACAATGAGCAGTTCTTC. Protein: CASSGEDRGLYNEQFF.